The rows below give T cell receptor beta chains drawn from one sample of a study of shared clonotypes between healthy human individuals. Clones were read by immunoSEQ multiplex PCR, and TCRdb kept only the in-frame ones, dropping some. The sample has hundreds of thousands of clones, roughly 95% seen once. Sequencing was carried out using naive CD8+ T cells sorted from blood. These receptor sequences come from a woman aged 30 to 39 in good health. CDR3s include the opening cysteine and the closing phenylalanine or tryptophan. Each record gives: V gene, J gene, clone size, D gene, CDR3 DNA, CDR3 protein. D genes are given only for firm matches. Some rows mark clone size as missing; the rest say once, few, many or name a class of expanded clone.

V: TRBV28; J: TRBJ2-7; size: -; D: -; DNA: TGTGCCAGCAGTCCAGGACGGTACTACGAGCAGTACTTC; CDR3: CASSPGRYYEQYF
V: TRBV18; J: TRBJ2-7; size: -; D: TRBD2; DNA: TGTGCCAGCTCACTGCGGACTAGCCCCACCTACGAGCAGTACTTC; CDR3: CASSLRTSPTYEQYF
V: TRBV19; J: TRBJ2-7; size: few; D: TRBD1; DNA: TGTGCCAGTAGTTCGGGACAGGGACTCTACGAGCAGTACTTC; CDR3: CASSSGQGLYEQYF
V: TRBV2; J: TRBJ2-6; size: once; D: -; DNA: TGTGCCAGCCCGTCCTTATCTGGGGCCAACGTCCTGACTTTC; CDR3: CASPSLSGANVLTF
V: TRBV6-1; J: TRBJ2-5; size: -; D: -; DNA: TGTGCCAGCAGGGACATGCGGGAAGAGACCCAGTACTTC; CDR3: CASRDMREETQYF
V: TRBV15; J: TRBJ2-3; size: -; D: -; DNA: TGTGCCACCAGCAGAAAACTTGGATGGGGGCCGGGAAATCCCACAGATACGCAGTATTTT; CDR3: CATSRKLGWGPGNPTDTQYF
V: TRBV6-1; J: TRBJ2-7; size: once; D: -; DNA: TGTGCCAGCAGCTATGGGGGGGCGGCCTACGAGCAGTACTTC; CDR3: CASSYGGAAYEQYF
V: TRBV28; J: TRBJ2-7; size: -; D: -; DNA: TGTGCCAGCAGTTCCACGGGACTGCTTCAGCACTTC; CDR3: CASSSTGLLQHF
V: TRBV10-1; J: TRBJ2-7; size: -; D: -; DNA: TGCGCCAGCAGTGAGTCTCAGGGGTTGTACGAGCAGTACTTC; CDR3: CASSESQGLYEQYF
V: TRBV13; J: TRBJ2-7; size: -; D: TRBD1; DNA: TGTGCCAGCAACACCCGGACAGGGATTTCCTACGAGCAGTACTTC; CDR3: CASNTRTGISYEQYF
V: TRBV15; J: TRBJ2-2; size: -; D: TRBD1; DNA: TGTGCCACCAGCAGAGACGGACAGGGTATCGGGGAGCTGTTTTTT; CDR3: CATSRDGQGIGELFF
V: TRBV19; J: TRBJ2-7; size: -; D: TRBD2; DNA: TGTGCCAGTAGTTTTAGCGGGAGTTACGAGCAGTACTTC; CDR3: CASSFSGSYEQYF
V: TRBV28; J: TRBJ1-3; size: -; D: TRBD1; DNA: TGTGCCAGCAGTTTCCTCCGGGACAGGCCTGGAAACACCATATATTTT; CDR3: CASSFLRDRPGNTIYF
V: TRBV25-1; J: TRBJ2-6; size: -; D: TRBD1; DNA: TGTGCCAGCAGGTCCAGGGGGTCTGGGGCCAACGTCCTGACTTTC; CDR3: CASRSRGSGANVLTF
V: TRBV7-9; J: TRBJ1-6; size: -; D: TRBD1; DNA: TGTGCCAGCAGCAAGGGACAGGGGGAAGCCCTCCACTTT; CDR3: CASSKGQGEALHF
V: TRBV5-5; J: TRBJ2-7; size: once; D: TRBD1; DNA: TGTGCCAGCAGCCCAGTTGCCAGGGGGACCTCCTACGAGCAGTACTTC; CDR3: CASSPVARGTSYEQYF
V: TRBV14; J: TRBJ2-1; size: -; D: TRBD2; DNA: TGTGCCAGCAGCCAAGGGATCCAACTTAGCGGGAGCCACTACAATGAGCAGTTCTTC; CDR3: CASSQGIQLSGSHYNEQFF
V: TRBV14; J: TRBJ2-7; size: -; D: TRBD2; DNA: TGTGCCAGCAGGGGACTAGCGGCCTACGAGCAGTACTTC; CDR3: CASRGLAAYEQYF
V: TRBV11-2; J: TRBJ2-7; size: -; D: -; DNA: TGTGCCAGCAGCTTAGGGTCTACCTACGAGCAGTACTTC; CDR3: CASSLGSTYEQYF
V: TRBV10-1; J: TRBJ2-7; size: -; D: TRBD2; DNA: TGCGCCAGCAGTGAGGTGGGGGAGGGCCGCAACGAGCAGTACTTC; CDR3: CASSEVGEGRNEQYF
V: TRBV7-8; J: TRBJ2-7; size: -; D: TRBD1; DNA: TGTGCCAGCAGCTTGTACCGGGACAGGGGGTCCGAGCAGTACTTC; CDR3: CASSLYRDRGSEQYF
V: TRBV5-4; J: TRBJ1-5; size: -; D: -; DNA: TGTGCCAGCAGCTCCTGGGGAGGCAATCAGCCCCAGCATTTT; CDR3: CASSSWGGNQPQHF
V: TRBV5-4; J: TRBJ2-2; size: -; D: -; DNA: TGTGCCAGCAGCTTGGAAACCCGGACCGGGGAGCTGTTTTTT; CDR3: CASSLETRTGELFF
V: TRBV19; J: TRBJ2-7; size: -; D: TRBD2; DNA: TGTGCCAGTACCGCGGGACACTCACTAGCGGGAGGATCTTCCGAGCAGTACTTC; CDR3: CASTAGHSLAGGSSEQYF
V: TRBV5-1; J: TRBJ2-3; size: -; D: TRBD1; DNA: TGCGCCAGCAGCCCCCTTAGGGACAGGAGGTCAGATACGCAGTATTTT; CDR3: CASSPLRDRRSDTQYF
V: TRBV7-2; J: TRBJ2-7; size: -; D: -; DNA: TGTGCCAGCAGCCAGGGGACCGGAGCCTACGAGCAGTACTTC; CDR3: CASSQGTGAYEQYF
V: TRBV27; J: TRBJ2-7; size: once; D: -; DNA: TGTGCCAGCAGTCTACTTCCCGGGGCCTACGAGCAGTACTTC; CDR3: CASSLLPGAYEQYF
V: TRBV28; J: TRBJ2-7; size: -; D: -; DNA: TGTGCCAGCAGGGTGGGGTTACGGTCCGAGCAGTACTTC; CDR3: CASRVGLRSEQYF